This TCR beta chain was captured by sequencing in a study of T cell responses to AZD1222 COVID-19 vaccine (dated by TCRdb to about 2021). Regarding the research as a whole: A total of over 230 trial participants underwent TCR sequencing, of whom around 200 received two doses of AZD1222 and about 25 received two doses of the MenACWY control vaccine. Trial participants were enrolled into age subgroups of 18-55, 56-69 and 70-plus years, which contained about 150, 27 and 61 TCR-sequenced participants, respectively. Broader findings and caveats from the paper: Because no day 14 peak-response samples were available, repertoires were characterized only after the peak T cell response. Most participants were white British and females outnumbered males, and the authors suggested that clonal diversity may have been underestimated. Reportedly, almost half of the unique spike-specific TCRs recognized epitopes lying outside the regions that are mutated in the B.1.351 and B.1.1.7 variants. In the small 56-69-year group, the increase in depth fell short of significance, most likely because of low power. CD4 TCRs associated with the vaccine covered the entire spike protein, and the dominant responses were in regions 160-218 and 743-854. A significant rise in spike-specific TCR breadth and depth was observed after two AZD1222 doses relative to day 0 and relative to MenACWY recipients. Conclusions about previously exposed vaccinees were limited because only six AZD1222 recipients were SARS-CoV-2 seropositive at baseline.

The intended sense of this specimen's time point label: about 28 days (+/-7) after the second vaccine dose. The treatment or condition label, as the study defines it: meningococcal conjugate vaccine given as trial control. Samples from vaccinated people were obtained from the UK trials COV001 and COV002, which included a single-blind randomized controlled phase 2/3 trial of AZD1222 (ChAdOx1 nCoV-19) in healthy adults. For TCRbeta chain sequencing, PBMC samples were collected from trial participants at day 0 and at day 28 after the second dose. The CDR3 runs 15 residues from the cysteine to the phenylalanine. The retained sequence is limited to the CDR3, 45 bases, with the frame set at the first base. CDR1 is given as KGHSH and CDR2 as LQKENI, both from the germline V gene. After removal of 6 bases from V and 8 bases from J, the junction retains 9 bases not matched to a gene. As for this clone: What antigen it recognizes has not been identified. Per-nucleotide qualities are absent, and no much larger clonotype sits a single base away.

The CDR3 regions of human TCRbeta chains were analyzed by immunosequencing. As for the original processing: Repertoire TCRs were checked for matches against a reference library of SARS-CoV-2-specific TCRs that had been generated using the MIRA antigen-specificity platform. Breadth meant the fraction of unique TCRs that were SARS-CoV-2-associated, whereas depth meant the fraction of total T cells that were SARS-CoV-2-associated. Using the MIRA data, each spike-specific TCR was assigned both to the spike region to which the TCR was reactive and to a CD4 or CD8 class. Log10-transformed breadth and depth values were compared by one-way ANOVA with Sidak's multiple comparisons tests. The table comes from immuneACCESS by way of TCRdb, which keeps in-frame sequences with V and J called. Part of the clones is missing from these tables; in studies checked, under half for an unresolved V gene and the rest for unknown reasons. That table supplies the V and J calls and clone size; D and trimming were determined from the DNA. For this sample there are fewer than 200,000 clones; 85% to 90% appear just once. Around 4.5% of the sample rests with the top ten.

The chain joins TRBV18 to TRBJ2-1; 11 junctional bases match TRBD2. The sequence was collected from an adult who received the MenACWY meningococcal vaccine as a control. This specimen consisted of peripheral blood, obtained 28 days after the second dose of the MenACWY control vaccine. The DNA sequence reads TGTGCCAGCTCGCTAGCGGGAGGAGGTACGGATGAGCAGTTCTTC. It is translated as CASSLAGGGTDEQFF.